The 17 T cell receptor beta chains below all came from one sample that was sequenced in a study of T cell responses to AZD1222 COVID-19 vaccine. Using immunoSEQ multiplex PCR, the repertoire was profiled, and TCRdb retains in-frame clones only, with some absent. The data contain around 120,000 clones, around nine tenths of them seen just once; the ten biggest clones take up roughly 7%. Here the sequenced sample was peripheral blood, taken on day 0 of AZD1222 vaccination. The origin of the receptors is an adult in good health.

This chain joins TRBV7-2 and TRBJ2-7; TRBD2 matches at 13 bases. V was pared by 5 bases and J by 4 bases, with 8 bases of the junction left unmatched. Germline V lookup: CDR1 SGHTA, CDR2 FQGNSA. This CDR3 region has 16 residues. The CDR3 spells CASSPMRTSGSYEQYF. Written as DNA, the CDR3 is TGTGCCAGCAGCCCCATGCGGACTAGCGGGAGTTACGAGCAGTACTTC.

CDR3 DNA sequence: TGTGCCAGCAGTTCCAGGGAGACGGTTTCACCCCTCCACTTT. This codes for CASSSRETVSPLHF. V and J are TRBV27 and TRBJ1-6; tentatively, D is TRBD1 (5 bases). Trimming took off 4 bases at V and 9 bases at J, with 13 bases between the two ends. This CDR3 region has 14 residues. The germline CDR1 and CDR2 sequences are MNHEY and SMNVEV (reference sequence).

The V gene is TRBV29-1, the J gene TRBJ2-3; D remains ambiguous. The CDR3 spans 12 residues. V gave up 3 bases and J gave up 3 bases, with 7 bases separating them. Germline CDR1 and CDR2: SQVTM and ANQGSEA. CDR3 bases: TGCAGCGTTGACCCAGCAACAGATACGCAGTATTTT. Translated: CSVDPATDTQYF.

The chain employs TRBV5-1 and TRBJ1-2; possible D gene TRBD1, 5 bases. CDR3 length equals 14 residues. The ends were cut back, 3 bases at V and 6 bases at J, with 15 bases in the middle. CDR1 is SGHRS and CDR2 is YFSETQ in the germline V gene. The CDR3 protein is CASSWGGGSDGYTF. The CDR3 DNA reads as TGCGCCAGCAGCTGGGGCGGAGGGAGTGATGGCTACACCTTC.

The rearrangement uses TRBV18 and TRBJ1-1, with 8 bases identical to TRBD1. Germline V lookup: CDR1 KGHSH, CDR2 LQKENI. V was clipped by 4 bases and J by 5 bases; unmatched bases: 9. The CDR3 runs to 15 residues. CDR3 nucleotides: TGTGCCAGCTCACAAATGACAGGGGTCGATACTGAAGCTTTCTTT. Residues: CASSQMTGVDTEAFF. Full variable domain (missing parts from reference TRBV18 and TRBJ1-1): NAGVMQNPRHLVRRRGQEARLRCSPMKGHSHVYWYRQLPEEGLKFMVYLQKENIIDESGMPKERFSAEFPKEGPSILRIQQVVRGDSAAYFCASSQMTGVDTEAFFGQGTRLTVV.

The CDR3 is CAISPGQGGTEQFF. In DNA, the CDR3 is TGTGCCATCAGCCCCGGACAAGGGGGTACGGAGCAGTTCTTC. The rearrangement uses TRBV10-3 and TRBJ2-1; TRBD1 might be the D (6 bases). The V end lost 6 bases, the J end lost 10 bases, and 19 bases lay between the germline ends. This CDR3 spans 14 amino acids. The germline V gene encodes CDR1 ENHRY and CDR2 SYGVKD.

This clone showed up just a few times. The chain is built from TRBV6-2 or TRBV6-3 and TRBJ1-4, with no clear D. The length of the CDR3 is 15 residues. The V end lost 6 bases, the J end lost 7 bases, and 18 bases lay between the germline ends. Germline V lookup: CDR1 MNHEY, CDR2 SVGEGT. CDR3 residues: CASSGGFGRLEKLFF. In DNA form, the CDR3 reads TGTGCCAGCAGCGGCGGTTTCGGGAGACTTGAAAAACTGTTTTTT.

The rearrangement uses TRBV6-6 and TRBJ2-7, with TRBD2 as a possible D gene (6 bases). The CDR3 spans 16 residues. Per the germline V gene, CDR1 is MNHNY and CDR2 is SVGAGI (reference sequence). Trimming cost V 5 bases and J 0 bases, with 17 bases left between them. CDR3 in DNA: TGTGCCAGCAGTCGAACCGGGACTGGGAGCTCCTACGAGCAGTACTTC. Amino acid sequence: CASSRTGTGSSYEQYF.

This chain's CDR3 is CAISDGGLDEQYF. The CDR3 DNA reads as TGTGCCATCAGTGACGGGGGGCTCGACGAGCAGTACTTC. The chain has TRBV10-3 and TRBJ2-7; TRBD2 might be the D (7 bases). The CDR3 runs 13 residues. Trimming took off 3 bases at V and 5 bases at J, with 11 bases between the two ends. Germline CDR1 is ENHRY and CDR2 is SYGVKD.

The chain's CDR3 is CASSPQADSRNQPQHF. The DNA for the CDR3 is TGCGCCAGCAGCCCGCAAGCGGACAGCCGTAATCAGCCCCAGCATTTT. The V and J genes are TRBV4-1 and TRBJ1-5; the D gene is possibly TRBD1 (6 bases). From germline, CDR1 is MGHRA and CDR2 YSYEKL. The V end lost 4 bases, the J end lost 4 bases, and 17 bases lay between the germline ends. This CDR3 has 16 amino acids.

The chain carries TRBV11-2 and TRBJ2-5; no clear D. V was cut by 1 base and J by 1 base, with 7 bases left in between. This CDR3 comprises 14 residues. Germline V gives CDR1 SGHAT, CDR2 FQNNGV. The CDR3 DNA follows: TGTGCCAGCAGCTTAGTGGGCGCCCAAGAGACCCAGTACTTC. Amino acid sequence: CASSLVGAQETQYF.

This chain joins TRBV3-1 (or the pseudogene TRBV3-2) and TRBJ1-3; D gene ambiguous. CDR1 LGHDT and CDR2 YNNKEL come from the germline V gene (reference sequence). The V gene lost 4 bases and the J gene lost 0 bases, with 7 bases spanning the gap. CDR3 size: 14 residues. The CDR3 here is CASSPLDSGNTIYF. Written as DNA, the CDR3 is TGTGCCAGCAGCCCCCTGGACTCTGGAAACACCATATATTTT.

In this sample, this clone turned up once. The V gene is TRBV12-3 or TRBV12-4, the J gene TRBJ2-7; D remains unclear. The CDR3 consists of 12 residues. V lost 4 bases, J lost 2 bases, and 6 bases lay in between. CDR3 region: CASSSAAYEQYF. The CDR3 DNA sequence: TGTGCCAGCAGTTCCGCAGCCTACGAGCAGTACTTC.

The chain has TRBV5-1 and TRBJ2-7; D remains unclear. V dropped 0 bases and J dropped 3 bases, with 10 bases sitting between them. The CDR3 is 14 residues long. Looked up from germline, CDR1 is SGHRS and CDR2 is YFSETQ. The CDR3 loop is CASSLVSDNYEQYF. CDR3 DNA sequence: TGCGCCAGCAGCTTGGTTTCGGATAACTACGAGCAGTACTTC.

This CDR3 is CASSLAGERTGELFF. DNA for the CDR3: TGTGCCAGCAGCTTGGCGGGAGAGAGGACCGGGGAGCTGTTTTTT. The chain is built from TRBV5-5 and TRBJ2-2; D possibly corresponds to TRBD2 (6 bases). Trimming removed 0 bases at V and 5 bases at J, with 11 bases between. Germline V gene lookup returns CDR1 SGHKS and CDR2 YYEKEE (reference sequence). This CDR3 contains 15 residues.

The chain is built from TRBV28 and TRBJ2-5; TRBD1 matches 9 bases. The V segment lost 5 bases and the J segment 5 bases; nucleotides outside the gene matches: 12. The CDR3 totals 16 residues. CDR1 MDHEN and CDR2 SYDVKM come from the germline V gene. CDR3 nucleotides: TGTGCCAGCAGTACCCGGGACAGGGTTAGAAGGGAGACCCAGTACTTC. Translation gives CASSTRDRVRRETQYF.

The chain recombines TRBV4-1 with TRBJ1-4; D unresolved. This CDR3 is 15 amino acids long. Trimming removed 4 bases at V and 6 bases at J, with 15 bases between. The germline V gene encodes CDR1 MGHRA and CDR2 YSYEKL. The CDR3 loop reads CASSLPAGSDEKLFF. CDR3 coding DNA: TGCGCCAGCAGCCTTCCGGCGGGGTCAGATGAAAAACTGTTTTTT.